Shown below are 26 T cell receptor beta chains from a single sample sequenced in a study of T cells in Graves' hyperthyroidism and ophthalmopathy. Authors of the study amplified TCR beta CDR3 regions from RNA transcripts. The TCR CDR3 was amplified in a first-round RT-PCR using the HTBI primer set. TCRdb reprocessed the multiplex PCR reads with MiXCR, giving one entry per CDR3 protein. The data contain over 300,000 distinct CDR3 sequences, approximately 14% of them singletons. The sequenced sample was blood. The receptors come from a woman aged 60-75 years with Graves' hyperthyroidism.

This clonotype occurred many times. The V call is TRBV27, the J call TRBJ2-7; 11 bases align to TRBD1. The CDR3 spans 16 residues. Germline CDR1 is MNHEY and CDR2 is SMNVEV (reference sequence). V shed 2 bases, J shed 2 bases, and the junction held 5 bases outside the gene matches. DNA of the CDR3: TGTGCCAGCAGTTTAAAGGGGACAGGGGGGACCTACGAGCAGTACTTC. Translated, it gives CASSLKGTGGTYEQYF.

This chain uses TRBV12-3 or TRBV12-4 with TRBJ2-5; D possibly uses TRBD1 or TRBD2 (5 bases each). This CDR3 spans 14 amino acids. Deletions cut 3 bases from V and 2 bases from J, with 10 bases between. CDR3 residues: CASSFGTKQETQYF. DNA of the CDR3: TGTGCCAGCAGTTTCGGGACGAAACAAGAGACCCAGTACTTC.

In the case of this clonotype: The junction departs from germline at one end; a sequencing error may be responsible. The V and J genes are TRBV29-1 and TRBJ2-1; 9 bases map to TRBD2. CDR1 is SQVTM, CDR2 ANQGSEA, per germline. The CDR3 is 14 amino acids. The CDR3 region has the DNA TGCAGCGTTGGAAGGACTAGCGACTACAATGGGCAGTTCTTC. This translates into CSVGRTSDYNGQFF.

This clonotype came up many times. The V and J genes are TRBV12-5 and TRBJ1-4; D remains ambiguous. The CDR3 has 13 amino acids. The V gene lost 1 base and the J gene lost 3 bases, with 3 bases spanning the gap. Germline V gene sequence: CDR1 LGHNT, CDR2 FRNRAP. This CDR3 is CASGLAPNEKLFF. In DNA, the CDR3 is TGTGCTAGTGGTTTGGCTCCTAATGAAAAACTGTTTTTT.

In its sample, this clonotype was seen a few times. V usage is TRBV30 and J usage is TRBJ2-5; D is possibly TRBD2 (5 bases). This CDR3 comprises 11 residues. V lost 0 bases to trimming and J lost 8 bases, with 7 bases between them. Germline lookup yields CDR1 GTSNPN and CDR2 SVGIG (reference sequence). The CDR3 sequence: CAWSVRGTQYF. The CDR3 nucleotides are TGTGCCTGGAGTGTACGGGGTACCCAGTACTTC.

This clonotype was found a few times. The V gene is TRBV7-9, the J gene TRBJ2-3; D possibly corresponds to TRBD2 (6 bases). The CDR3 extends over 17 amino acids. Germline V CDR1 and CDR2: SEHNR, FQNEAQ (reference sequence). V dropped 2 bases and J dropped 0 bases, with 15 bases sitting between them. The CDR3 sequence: CASSLWGPSGSTDTQYF. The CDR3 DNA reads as TGTGCCAGCAGCTTATGGGGTCCCAGCGGGAGCACAGATACGCAGTATTTT.

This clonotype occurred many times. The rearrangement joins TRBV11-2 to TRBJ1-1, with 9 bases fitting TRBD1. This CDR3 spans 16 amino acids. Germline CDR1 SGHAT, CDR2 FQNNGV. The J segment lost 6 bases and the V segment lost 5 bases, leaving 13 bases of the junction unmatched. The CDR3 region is CASSRRPGQGSSEAFF. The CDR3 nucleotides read TGTGCCAGCAGCCGTAGACCGGGACAGGGAAGCTCTGAAGCTTTCTTT.

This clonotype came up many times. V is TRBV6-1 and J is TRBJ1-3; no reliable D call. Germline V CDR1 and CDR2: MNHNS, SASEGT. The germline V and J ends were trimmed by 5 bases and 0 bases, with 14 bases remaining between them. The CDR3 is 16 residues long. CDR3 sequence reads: CASSYLSASSGNTIYF. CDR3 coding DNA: TGTGCCAGCAGTTATCTTTCAGCCAGCTCTGGAAACACCATATATTTT.

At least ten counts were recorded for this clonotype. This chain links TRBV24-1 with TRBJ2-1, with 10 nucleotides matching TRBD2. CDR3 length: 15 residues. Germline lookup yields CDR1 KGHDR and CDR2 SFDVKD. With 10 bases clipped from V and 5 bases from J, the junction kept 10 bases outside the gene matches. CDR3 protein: CATSYSSGRHNEQFF. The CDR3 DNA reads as TGTGCCACTAGCTACTCTAGCGGGAGACACAATGAGCAGTTCTTC.

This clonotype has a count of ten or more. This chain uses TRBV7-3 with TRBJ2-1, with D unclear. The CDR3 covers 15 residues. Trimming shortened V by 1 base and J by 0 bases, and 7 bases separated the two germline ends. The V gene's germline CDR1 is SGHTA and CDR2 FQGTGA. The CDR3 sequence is CASSLRRSSYNEQFF. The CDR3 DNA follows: TGTGCCAGCAGCTTAAGACGGAGCTCCTACAATGAGCAGTTCTTC. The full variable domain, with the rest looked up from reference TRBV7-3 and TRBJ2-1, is GAGVSQTPSNKVTEKGKYVELRCDPISGHTALYWYRQSLGQGPEFLIYFQGTGAADDSGLPNDRFFAVRPEGSVSTLKIQRTERGDSAVYLCASSLRRSSYNEQFFGPGTRLTVL.

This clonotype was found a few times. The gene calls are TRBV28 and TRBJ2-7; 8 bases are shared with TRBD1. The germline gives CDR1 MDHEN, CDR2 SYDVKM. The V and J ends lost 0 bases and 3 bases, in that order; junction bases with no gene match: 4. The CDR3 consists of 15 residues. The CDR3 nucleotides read TGTGCCAGCAGTTTATGGGGGGACAGGCACTACGAGCAGTACTTC. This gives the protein CASSLWGDRHYEQYF.

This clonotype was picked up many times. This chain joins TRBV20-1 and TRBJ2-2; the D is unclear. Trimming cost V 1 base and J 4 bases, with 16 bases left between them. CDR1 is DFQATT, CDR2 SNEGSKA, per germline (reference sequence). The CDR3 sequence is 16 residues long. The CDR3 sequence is CSARGLSGLSTGELFF. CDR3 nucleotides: TGCAGTGCTAGAGGTCTTTCTGGGTTGAGCACCGGGGAGCTGTTTTTT.

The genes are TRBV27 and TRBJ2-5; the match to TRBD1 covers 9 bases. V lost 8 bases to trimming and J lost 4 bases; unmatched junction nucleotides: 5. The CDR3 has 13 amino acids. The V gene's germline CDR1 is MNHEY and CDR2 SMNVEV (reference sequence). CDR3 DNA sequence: TGTGCCAGCCGGGACAGGGCTCGAGAGACCCAGTACTTC. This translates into CASRDRARETQYF.

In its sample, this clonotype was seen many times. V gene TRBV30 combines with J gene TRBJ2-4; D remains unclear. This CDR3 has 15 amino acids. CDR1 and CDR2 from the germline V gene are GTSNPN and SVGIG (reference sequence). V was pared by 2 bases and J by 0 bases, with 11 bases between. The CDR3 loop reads CAWSPLWLAKNIQYF. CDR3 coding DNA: TGTGCCTGGAGTCCCTTGTGGCTAGCCAAAAACATTCAGTACTTC.

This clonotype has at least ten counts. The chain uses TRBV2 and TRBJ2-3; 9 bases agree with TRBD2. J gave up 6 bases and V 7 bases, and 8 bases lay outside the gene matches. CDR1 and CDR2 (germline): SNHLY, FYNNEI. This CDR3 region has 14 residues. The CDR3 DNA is TGTGCCAGCATTAAGCGGGAGGCCAGCGATACGCAGTATTTT. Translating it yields CASIKREASDTQYF.

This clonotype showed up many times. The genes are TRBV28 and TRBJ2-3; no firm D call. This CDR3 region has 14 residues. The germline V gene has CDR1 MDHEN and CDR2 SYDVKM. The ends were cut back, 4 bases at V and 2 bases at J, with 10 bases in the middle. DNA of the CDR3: TGTGCCAGCAGTTCAGCCTTCATCACAGATACGCAGTATTTT. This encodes CASSSAFITDTQYF.

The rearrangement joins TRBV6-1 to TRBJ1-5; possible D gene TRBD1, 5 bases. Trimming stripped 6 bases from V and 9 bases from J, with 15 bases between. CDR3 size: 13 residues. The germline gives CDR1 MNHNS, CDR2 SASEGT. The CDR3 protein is CASRGVNFLPQHF. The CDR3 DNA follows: TGTGCCAGCAGAGGGGTGAACTTCTTGCCCCAGCATTTT.

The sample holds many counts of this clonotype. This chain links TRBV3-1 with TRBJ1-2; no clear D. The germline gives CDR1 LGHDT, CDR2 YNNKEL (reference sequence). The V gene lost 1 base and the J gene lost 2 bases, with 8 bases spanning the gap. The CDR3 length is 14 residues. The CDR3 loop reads CASSQGSGNYGYTF. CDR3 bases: TGTGCCAGCAGCCAAGGGTCGGGGAACTATGGCTACACCTTC.

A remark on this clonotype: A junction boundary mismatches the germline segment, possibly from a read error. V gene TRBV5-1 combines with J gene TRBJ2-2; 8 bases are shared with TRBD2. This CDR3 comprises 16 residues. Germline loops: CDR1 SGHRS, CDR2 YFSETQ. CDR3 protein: CASSFRSGANTGELSF. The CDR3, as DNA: TGCGCCAGCAGCTTCCGTAGCGGGGCGAACACCGGGGAGCTGTCTTTT.

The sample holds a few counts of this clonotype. CDR3 in amino acids: CASSQAVGTVNTGELFF. The CDR3 DNA reads TGCGCCAGCAGCCAAGCTGTCGGGACGGTGAACACCGGGGAGCTGTTTTTT. This rearrangement joins TRBV4-1 to TRBJ2-2; either TRBD1 or TRBD2 may fit D (5 bases each). CDR3 length: 17 amino acids. Per the germline V gene, CDR1 is MGHRA and CDR2 is YSYEKL. The V end was cut by 1 base, the J end by 1 base, with 13 bases between.

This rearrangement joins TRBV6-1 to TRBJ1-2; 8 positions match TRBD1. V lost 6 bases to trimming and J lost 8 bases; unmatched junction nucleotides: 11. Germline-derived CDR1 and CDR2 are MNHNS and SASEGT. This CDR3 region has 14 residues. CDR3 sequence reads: CASREGQAGSGYTF. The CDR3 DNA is TGTGCCAGCAGGGAGGGACAGGCGGGGAGCGGCTACACCTTC.

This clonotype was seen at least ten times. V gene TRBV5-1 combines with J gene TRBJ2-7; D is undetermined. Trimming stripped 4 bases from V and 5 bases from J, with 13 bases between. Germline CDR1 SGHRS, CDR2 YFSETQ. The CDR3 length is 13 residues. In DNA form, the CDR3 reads TGCGCCAGCAGCCCCGGTAGCCTCGACGAGCAGTACTTC. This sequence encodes CASSPGSLDEQYF. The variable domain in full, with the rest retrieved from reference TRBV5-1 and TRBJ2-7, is KAGVTQTPRYLIKTRGQQVTLSCSPISGHRSVSWYQQTPGQGLQFLFEYFSETQRNKGNFPGRFSGRQFSNSRSEMNVSTLELGDSALYLCASSPGSLDEQYFGPGTRLTVT.

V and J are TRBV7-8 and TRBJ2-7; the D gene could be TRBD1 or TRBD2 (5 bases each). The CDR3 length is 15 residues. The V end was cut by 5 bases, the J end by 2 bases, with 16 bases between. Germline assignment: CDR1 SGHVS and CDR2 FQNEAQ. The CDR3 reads CASSLSGAGPYEQYF. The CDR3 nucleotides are TGTGCCAGCAGCCTTTCCGGGGCAGGCCCCTACGAGCAGTACTTC.

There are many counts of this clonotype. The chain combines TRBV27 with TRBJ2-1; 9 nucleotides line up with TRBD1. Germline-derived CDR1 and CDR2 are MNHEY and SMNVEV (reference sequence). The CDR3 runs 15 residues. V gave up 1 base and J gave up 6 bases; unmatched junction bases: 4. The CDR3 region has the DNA TGTGCCAGCAGTTTATGGGACAGGGTGCGCAATGAGCAGTTCTTC. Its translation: CASSLWDRVRNEQFF.

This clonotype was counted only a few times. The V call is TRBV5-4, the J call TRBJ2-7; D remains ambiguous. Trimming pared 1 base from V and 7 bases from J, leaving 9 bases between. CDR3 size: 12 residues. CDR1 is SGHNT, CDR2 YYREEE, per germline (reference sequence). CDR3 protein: CASSLILGEQYF. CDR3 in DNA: TGTGCCAGCAGCTTGATTCTAGGGGAGCAGTACTTC.

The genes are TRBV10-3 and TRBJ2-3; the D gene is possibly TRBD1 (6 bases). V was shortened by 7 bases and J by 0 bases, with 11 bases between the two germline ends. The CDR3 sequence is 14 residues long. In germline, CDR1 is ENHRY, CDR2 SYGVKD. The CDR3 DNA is TGTGCCATCAAACAGGGCCTAAGCACAGATACGCAGTATTTT. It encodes CAIKQGLSTDTQYF.